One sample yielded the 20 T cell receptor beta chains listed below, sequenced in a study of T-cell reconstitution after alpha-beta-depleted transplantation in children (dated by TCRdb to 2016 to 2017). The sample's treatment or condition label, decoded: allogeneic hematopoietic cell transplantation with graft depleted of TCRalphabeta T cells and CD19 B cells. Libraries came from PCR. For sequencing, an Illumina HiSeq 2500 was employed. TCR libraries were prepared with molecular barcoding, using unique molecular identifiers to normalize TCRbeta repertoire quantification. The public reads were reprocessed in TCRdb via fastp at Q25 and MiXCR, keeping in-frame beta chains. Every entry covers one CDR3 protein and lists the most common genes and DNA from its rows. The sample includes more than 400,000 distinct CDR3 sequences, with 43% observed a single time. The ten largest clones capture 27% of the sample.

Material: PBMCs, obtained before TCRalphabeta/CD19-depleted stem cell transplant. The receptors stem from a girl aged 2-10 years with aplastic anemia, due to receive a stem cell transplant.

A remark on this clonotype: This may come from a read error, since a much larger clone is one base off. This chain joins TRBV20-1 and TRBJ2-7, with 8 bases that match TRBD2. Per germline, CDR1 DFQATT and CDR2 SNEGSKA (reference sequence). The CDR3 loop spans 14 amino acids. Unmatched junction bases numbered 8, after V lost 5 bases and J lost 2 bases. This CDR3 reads CSAWERESPYEQYF. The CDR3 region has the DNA TGCAGTGCTTGGGAGCGGGAGTCACCCTACGAGCAGTACTTC.

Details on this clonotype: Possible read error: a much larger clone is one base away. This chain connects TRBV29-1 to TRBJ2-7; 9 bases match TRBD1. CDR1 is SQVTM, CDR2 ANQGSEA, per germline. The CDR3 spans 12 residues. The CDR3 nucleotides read TGCAGCGCCGGGGACAGGGTGTACGAGCGGTACTTC. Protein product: CSAGDRVYERYF.

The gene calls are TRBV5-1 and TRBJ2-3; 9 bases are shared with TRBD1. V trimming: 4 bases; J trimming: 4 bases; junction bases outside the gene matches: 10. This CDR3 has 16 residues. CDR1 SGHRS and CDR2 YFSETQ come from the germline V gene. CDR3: CASSLGTGRMADTQYF. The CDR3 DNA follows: TGCGCCAGCAGCCTAGGGACAGGGAGGATGGCAGATACGCAGTATTTT.

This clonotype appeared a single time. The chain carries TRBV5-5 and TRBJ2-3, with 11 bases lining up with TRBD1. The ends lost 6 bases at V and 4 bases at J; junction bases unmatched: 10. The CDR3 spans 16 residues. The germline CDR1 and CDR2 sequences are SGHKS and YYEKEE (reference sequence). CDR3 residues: CASIPLGQGGPDTQYF. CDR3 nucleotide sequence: TGTGCCAGCATCCCCCTGGGACAGGGGGGTCCAGATACGCAGTATTTT.

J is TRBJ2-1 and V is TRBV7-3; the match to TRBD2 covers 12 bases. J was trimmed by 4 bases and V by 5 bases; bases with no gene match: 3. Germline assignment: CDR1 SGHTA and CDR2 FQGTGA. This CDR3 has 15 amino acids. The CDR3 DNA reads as TGTGCCAGCAGCCCTAGCGGGGGGGAGTACAATGAGCAGTTCTTC. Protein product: CASSPSGGEYNEQFF.

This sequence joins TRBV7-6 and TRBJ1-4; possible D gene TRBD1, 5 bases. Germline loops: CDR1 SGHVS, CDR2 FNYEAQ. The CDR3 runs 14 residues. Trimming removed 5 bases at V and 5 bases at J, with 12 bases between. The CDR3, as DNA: TGTGCCAGCAGCATGGGCGGGGGGAATGAAAAACTGTTTTTT. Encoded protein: CASSMGGGNEKLFF.

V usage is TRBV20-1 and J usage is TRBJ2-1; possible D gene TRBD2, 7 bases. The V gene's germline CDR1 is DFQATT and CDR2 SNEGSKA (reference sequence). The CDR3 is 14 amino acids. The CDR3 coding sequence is TGCAGCCCTTGGGGGGCGGGAGTTTACAATGAGCAGTTCTTC. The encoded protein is CSPWGAGVYNEQFF.

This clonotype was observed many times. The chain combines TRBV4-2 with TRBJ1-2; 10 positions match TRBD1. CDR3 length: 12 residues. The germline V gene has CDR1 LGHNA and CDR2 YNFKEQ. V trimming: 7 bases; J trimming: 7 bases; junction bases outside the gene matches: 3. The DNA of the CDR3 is TGTGCCAGCACAGGGACAGGGGCTGGCTACACCTTC. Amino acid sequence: CASTGTGAGYTF.

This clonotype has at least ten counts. As DNA, the CDR3 is TGTGCCAGCAGTTCCCGGGACAGAAGGCCCGAGCAGTACTTC. Encoded protein: CASSSRDRRPEQYF. The V gene is TRBV6-2 or TRBV6-3, the J gene TRBJ2-7; 7 bases align to TRBD1. The CDR3 spans 14 residues. In germline, CDR1 is MNHEY, CDR2 SVGEGT. The J segment lost 6 bases and the V segment lost 4 bases, leaving 9 bases of the junction unmatched.

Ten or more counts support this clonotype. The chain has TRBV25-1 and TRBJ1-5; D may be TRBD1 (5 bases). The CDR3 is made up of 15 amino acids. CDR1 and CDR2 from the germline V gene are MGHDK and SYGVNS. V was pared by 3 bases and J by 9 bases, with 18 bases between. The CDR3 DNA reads TGTGCCAGCAGTGAGGACACTGCCGCCACTTGGCCCCAGCATTTT. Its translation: CASSEDTAATWPQHF. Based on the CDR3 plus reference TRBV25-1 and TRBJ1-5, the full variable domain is EADIYQTPRYLVIGTGKKITLECSQTMGHDKMYWYQQDPGMELHLIHYSYGVNSTEKGDLSSESTVSRIRTEHFPLTLESARPSHTSQYLCASSEDTAATWPQHFGDGTRLSIL.

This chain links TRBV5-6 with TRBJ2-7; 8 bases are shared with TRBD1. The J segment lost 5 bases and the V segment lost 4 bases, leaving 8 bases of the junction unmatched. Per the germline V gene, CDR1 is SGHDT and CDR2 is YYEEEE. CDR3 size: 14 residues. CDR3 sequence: CASSPRTGSHEQYF. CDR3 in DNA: TGTGCCAGCAGCCCCCGGACAGGGTCCCACGAGCAGTACTTC.

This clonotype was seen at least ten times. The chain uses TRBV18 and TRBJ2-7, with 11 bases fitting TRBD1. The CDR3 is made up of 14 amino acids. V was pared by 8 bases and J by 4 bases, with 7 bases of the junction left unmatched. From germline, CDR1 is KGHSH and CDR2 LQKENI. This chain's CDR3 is CASSTGTGGYEQYF. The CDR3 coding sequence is TGTGCCAGCAGCACCGGGACAGGGGGATACGAGCAGTACTTC.

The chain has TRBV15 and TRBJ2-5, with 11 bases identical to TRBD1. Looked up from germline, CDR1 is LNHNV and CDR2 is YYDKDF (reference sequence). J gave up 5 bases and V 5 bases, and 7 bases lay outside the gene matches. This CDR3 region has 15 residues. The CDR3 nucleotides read TGTGCCACCAGCGTTCGGACAGGGGGCACGGAGACCCAGTACTTC. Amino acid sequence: CATSVRTGGTETQYF.

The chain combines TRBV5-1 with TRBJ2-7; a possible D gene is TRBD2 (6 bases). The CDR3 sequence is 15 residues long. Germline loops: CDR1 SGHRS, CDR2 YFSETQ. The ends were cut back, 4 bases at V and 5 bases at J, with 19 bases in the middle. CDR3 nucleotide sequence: TGCGCCAGCAGCCCGTTACCCCTCGCGGGGAACGAGCAGTACTTC. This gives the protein CASSPLPLAGNEQYF.

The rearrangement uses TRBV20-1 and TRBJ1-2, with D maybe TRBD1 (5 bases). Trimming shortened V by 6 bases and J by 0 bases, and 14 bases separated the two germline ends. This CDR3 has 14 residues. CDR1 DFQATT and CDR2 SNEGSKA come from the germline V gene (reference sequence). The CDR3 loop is CSAQGGSPNYGYTF. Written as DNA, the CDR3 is TGCAGTGCCCAGGGAGGGTCCCCTAACTATGGCTACACCTTC.

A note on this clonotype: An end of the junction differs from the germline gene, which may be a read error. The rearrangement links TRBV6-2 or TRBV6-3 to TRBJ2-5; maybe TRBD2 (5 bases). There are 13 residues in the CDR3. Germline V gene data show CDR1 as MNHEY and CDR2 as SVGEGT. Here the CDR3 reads CAISWEYQETQYF. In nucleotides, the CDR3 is TGTGCCATCAGTTGGGAGTACCAAGAGACCCAGTACTTC.

The CDR3 sequence: CASSSQHPGLGDYNEQFF. For the CDR3, the DNA is TGTGCCAGCAGTTCTCAGCACCCGGGACTAGGGGACTACAATGAGCAGTTCTTC. The chain links TRBV28 to TRBJ2-1; 8 nucleotides agree with TRBD2. V lost 4 bases, J lost 3 bases, and 14 bases stayed unmatched. Germline CDR1 is MDHEN and CDR2 is SYDVKM. The CDR3 consists of 18 residues.

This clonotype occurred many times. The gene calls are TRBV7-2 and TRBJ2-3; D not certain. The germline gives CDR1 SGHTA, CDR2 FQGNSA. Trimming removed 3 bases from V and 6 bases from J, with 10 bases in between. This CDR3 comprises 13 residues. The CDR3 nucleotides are TGTGCCAGCAGCTTCTCAGTGGGTGATACGCAGTATTTT. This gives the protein CASSFSVGDTQYF.

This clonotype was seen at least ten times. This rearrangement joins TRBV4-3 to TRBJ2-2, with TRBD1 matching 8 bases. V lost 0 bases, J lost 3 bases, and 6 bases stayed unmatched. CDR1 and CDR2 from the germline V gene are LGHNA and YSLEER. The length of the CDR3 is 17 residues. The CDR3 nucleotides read TGCGCCAGCAGCCAAGATTTACAGGGGGTGTACACCGGGGAGCTGTTTTTT. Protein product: CASSQDLQGVYTGELFF.

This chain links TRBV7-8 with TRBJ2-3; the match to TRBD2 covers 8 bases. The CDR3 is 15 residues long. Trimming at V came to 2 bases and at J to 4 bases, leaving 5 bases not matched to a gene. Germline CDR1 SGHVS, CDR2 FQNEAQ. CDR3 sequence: CASSLMTGGPDTQYF. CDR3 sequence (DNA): TGTGCCAGCAGCTTAATGACGGGGGGGCCAGATACGCAGTATTTT.